This TCR beta chain was identified in a study of T-cell memory formation after mild COVID-19. Findings and caveats of the study: Some clones that responded turned up in pre-infection memory, which suggests that cross-reactive memory joined in.

V was pared by 2 bases and J by 8 bases, with 10 bases between. The CDR3 consists of 14 residues. Germline assignment: CDR1 SEHNR and CDR2 FQNEAQ (reference sequence). To note about this clonotype: As yet, its antigen is unknown.

TCRdb used MiXCR to reprocess the 5' RACE reads, holding one entry per CDR3 protein. The repertoire holds 350,000 to 500,000 distinct CDR3 sequences, with 20% to 30% as singletons. The clonotype originates from an adult woman who had mild COVID-19 (a few samples of this study predate the infection). Cell type and time point are not known. Material for sequencing was PBMCs or a T cell subset sorted from them (not recorded which). This rearrangement joins TRBV7-9 to TRBJ1-6, with D perhaps TRBD1 (5 bases). CDR3 in amino acids: CASSLWGSDSPLHF. The CDR3 nucleotides are TGTGCCAGCAGCTTATGGGGGAGCGATTCACCCCTCCACTTT.